Presented here are 25 T cell receptor beta chains from one specimen sequenced in a study of blood T cell repertoires in COVID-19. Method: immunoSEQ multiplex PCR; TCRdb's copy keeps in-frame clones and lacks some. The table includes some 70,000 clones, around 80% detected once. Sequencing was carried out using peripheral blood. These receptor sequences come from a woman aged 50 to 65 with acute or convalescent COVID-19.

The J gene is TRBJ2-7, the V gene TRBV27; perhaps TRBD1 as D (6 bases). This CDR3 contains 14 residues. Per germline, CDR1 MNHEY and CDR2 SMNVEV (reference sequence). Between the trimmed V and J ends, which lost 5 bases and 1 base, there was a span of 12 bases. The CDR3 spells CASSIKTGSYEQYF. The CDR3 nucleotides read TGTGCCAGCAGTATAAAGACAGGTTCCTACGAGCAGTACTTC.

This CDR3 is CASSPTRAAGYTF. The CDR3, as DNA: TGTGCCAGCAGCCCAACCAGGGCTGCTGGCTACACCTTC. The chain uses TRBV3-1 (or the pseudogene TRBV3-2) and TRBJ1-2; the D gene is possibly TRBD1 (5 bases). Germline CDR1 reads LGHDT; CDR2 reads YNNKEL (reference sequence). Between the trimmed V and J ends, which lost 4 bases and 7 bases, there was a span of 13 bases. The CDR3 runs 13 residues.

The V call is TRBV18, the J call TRBJ1-5; 7 bases line up with TRBD1. J lost 7 bases, V lost 5 bases, and 14 bases had no gene match. Germline loops: CDR1 KGHSH, CDR2 LQKENI. The CDR3 consists of 16 residues. CDR3 in amino acids: CASSERQGRIVQPQHF. CDR3 nucleotides: TGTGCCAGCTCAGAACGACAGGGAAGGATTGTCCAGCCCCAGCATTTT.

The chain has TRBV4-2 and TRBJ1-2; 10 nucleotides agree with TRBD1. J was trimmed by 0 bases and V by 2 bases; bases with no gene match: 3. This CDR3 region has 16 residues. Germline lookup yields CDR1 LGHNA and CDR2 YNFKEQ. DNA for the CDR3: TGTGCCAGCAGCCAACAAGGACAGGGGGCTAACTATGGCTACACCTTC. This translates into CASSQQGQGANYGYTF.

The rearrangement uses TRBV5-5 and TRBJ2-7; weak D call: TRBD1 (5 bases). Trimming removed 4 bases at V and 4 bases at J, with 12 bases between. The CDR3 is 13 amino acids. Germline V gives CDR1 SGHKS, CDR2 YYEKEE (reference sequence). The CDR3 region is CASSLMGPYEQYF. CDR3 coding DNA: TGTGCCAGCAGCCTCATGGGGCCTTACGAGCAGTACTTC.

The J gene is TRBJ2-3, the V gene TRBV6-6; no clear D gene. Between the trimmed V and J ends, which lost 6 bases and 0 bases, there was a span of 4 bases. CDR1 MNHNY and CDR2 SVGAGI come from the germline V gene (reference sequence). The CDR3 length is 12 residues. The CDR3 region has the DNA TGTGCCAGCAGCCCTAGCACAGATACGCAGTATTTT. As protein: CASSPSTDTQYF.

This clone was seen only once. The V call is TRBV9, the J call TRBJ1-1, with a weak D call TRBD1 (5 bases). Germline CDR1 and CDR2: SGDLS and YYNGEE. The CDR3 loop spans 16 amino acids. Trimming pared 2 bases from V and 2 bases from J, leaving 16 bases between. The CDR3 protein is CASSVGGAHGNTEAFF. The CDR3 DNA reads as TGTGCCAGCAGCGTCGGGGGTGCGCACGGAAACACTGAAGCTTTCTTT. Looking up the rest from reference TRBV9 and TRBJ1-1 gives the full variable domain: DSGVTQTPKHLITATGQRVTLRCSPRSGDLSVYWYQQSLDQGLQFLIQYYNGEERAKGNILERFSAQQFPDLHSELNLSSLELGDSALYFCASSVGGAHGNTEAFFGQGTRLTVV.

Remarks on this clone: At one boundary the junction diverges from the germline segment, which might be a read error. The chain recombines TRBV30 with TRBJ2-1; 7 positions match TRBD2. Germline V gives CDR1 GTSNPN, CDR2 SVGIG (reference sequence). The length of the CDR3 is 11 residues. Here the CDR3 reads CAWSVGQGGVF. DNA of the CDR3: TGTGCCTGGAGTGTAGGGCAGGGAGGGGTCTTC.

V is TRBV18 and J is TRBJ2-7, with a tentative D call TRBD1 (6 bases). V was cut by 3 bases and J by 4 bases, with 13 bases left in between. CDR3 size: 14 residues. Germline CDR1 and CDR2: KGHSH and LQKENI. The CDR3 region has the DNA TGTGCCAGCTCACCCTATCAGGGGCGGTACGAGCAGTACTTC. It encodes CASSPYQGRYEQYF.

This chain uses TRBV28 with TRBJ1-2; possible D gene TRBD1, 5 bases. CDR3 length: 14 residues. V was shortened by 5 bases and J by 5 bases, with 15 bases between the two germline ends. Germline-derived CDR1 and CDR2 are MDHEN and SYDVKM. The CDR3 DNA is TGTGCCAGCAGTCTCCCTGGGGCGGAATATGGCTACACCTTC. Protein sequence: CASSLPGAEYGYTF.

V usage is TRBV28 and J usage is TRBJ1-5, with D perhaps matching TRBD1 (5 bases). The ends were cut back, 6 bases at V and 6 bases at J, with 12 bases in the middle. This CDR3 spans 13 amino acids. The germline CDR1 and CDR2 sequences are MDHEN and SYDVKM. CDR3 DNA sequence: TGTGCCAGCAGGGGACTCCCGATTCAGCCCCAGCATTTT. Translation: CASRGLPIQPQHF.

The table lists this clone with a few counts. The chain links TRBV3-1 (or the pseudogene TRBV3-2) to TRBJ1-1; TRBD1 aligns across 7 bases. Germline lookup yields CDR1 LGHDT and CDR2 YNNKEL (reference sequence). The J segment lost 2 bases and the V segment lost 3 bases, leaving 3 bases of the junction unmatched. The CDR3 totals 14 residues. DNA for the CDR3: TGTGCCAGCAGCCAGAGGGACAGTAACACTGAAGCTTTCTTT. Protein product: CASSQRDSNTEAFF.

This clone was seen only a few times. V usage is TRBV24-1 and J usage is TRBJ2-3; no reliable D call. Germline V gene lookup returns CDR1 KGHDR and CDR2 SFDVKD. Trimming cost V 4 bases and J 8 bases, with 12 bases left between them. The CDR3 is made up of 13 amino acids. The CDR3 nucleotides are TGTGCCACCAGTGACCCCCTCGGTGGTACGCAGTATTTT. This translates into CATSDPLGGTQYF.

This chain joins TRBV3-1 (or the pseudogene TRBV3-2) and TRBJ2-1; 15 nucleotides match TRBD2. Germline V CDR1 and CDR2: LGHDT, YNNKEL (reference sequence). J was trimmed by 8 bases and V by 1 base; bases with no gene match: 15. The CDR3 extends over 20 amino acids. This CDR3 is CASSQVPGLAGGTGFDEQFF. In DNA, the CDR3 is TGTGCCAGCAGCCAAGTCCCGGGACTAGCGGGAGGCACTGGCTTTGATGAGCAGTTCTTC.

The chain couples TRBV28 to TRBJ2-1, with 11 bases matching TRBD1. V shed 2 bases, J shed 8 bases, and the junction held 11 bases outside the gene matches. CDR3 length equals 17 residues. Looked up from germline, CDR1 is MDHEN and CDR2 is SYDVKM. CDR3 in amino acids: CASSLVRGTGGGDEQFF. DNA for the CDR3: TGTGCCAGCAGTTTAGTTCGAGGGACAGGGGGTGGGGATGAGCAGTTCTTC.

The rearrangement links TRBV15 to TRBJ1-1, with D possibly being TRBD1 (6 bases). Per the germline V gene, CDR1 is LNHNV and CDR2 is YYDKDF (reference sequence). This CDR3 has 13 amino acids. Trimming took off 3 bases at V and 3 bases at J, with 8 bases between the two ends. This chain's CDR3 is CATSRYRDTEAFF. The CDR3 DNA reads as TGTGCCACCAGCAGGTACAGGGACACTGAAGCTTTCTTT.

This clone was seen a few times. The chain couples TRBV3-1 (or the pseudogene TRBV3-2) to TRBJ1-1; 9 nucleotides match TRBD1. The V and J ends lost 5 bases and 11 bases, in that order; junction bases with no gene match: 12. The CDR3 loop spans 14 amino acids. CDR1 is LGHDT and CDR2 is YNNKEL in the germline V gene (reference sequence). CDR3 DNA sequence: TGTGCCAGCAGCGCCCGGGACAGGGCTTCATGGGCTTTCTTT. Translation gives CASSARDRASWAFF.

This chain links TRBV6-5 with TRBJ1-6; the D gene is possibly TRBD1 (6 bases). V lost 6 bases to trimming and J lost 6 bases, with 9 bases between them. Germline CDR1 is MNHEY and CDR2 is SVGAGI. The CDR3 contains 13 residues. CDR3 amino acids: CASRMDSNSPLHF. CDR3 nucleotide sequence: TGTGCCAGCAGAATGGACAGTAATTCACCCCTCCACTTT.

This clone has more than one count but fewer than ten. The chain employs TRBV5-1 and TRBJ1-1, with D perhaps matching TRBD1 (6 bases). Per the germline V gene, CDR1 is SGHRS and CDR2 is YFSETQ. The CDR3 is 14 amino acids. The ends were cut back, 4 bases at V and 2 bases at J, with 12 bases in the middle. CDR3 sequence (DNA): TGCGCCAGCAGCCTCGGACAGCGAAACACTGAAGCTTTCTTT. Translation gives CASSLGQRNTEAFF.

This sequence joins TRBV7-9 and TRBJ1-1; D may be TRBD1 (6 bases). Germline CDR1 reads SEHNR; CDR2 reads FQNEAQ (reference sequence). Trimming shortened V by 5 bases and J by 6 bases, and 13 bases separated the two germline ends. The CDR3 loop spans 13 amino acids. CDR3 in DNA: TGTGCCAGCAGCCTCCAGGGGTTAGCTGAAGCTTTCTTT. Residues: CASSLQGLAEAFF. Filled out from reference TRBV7-9 and TRBJ1-1, the complete variable domain reads DTGVSQNPRHKITKRGQNVTFRCDPISEHNRLYWYRQTLGQGPEFLTYFQNEAQLEKSRLLSDRFSAERPKGSFSTLEIQRTEQGDSAMYLCASSLQGLAEAFFGQGTRLTVV.

The chain combines TRBV5-1 with TRBJ2-1; the match to TRBD2 covers 12 bases. The CDR3 is made up of 17 amino acids. Germline V gene lookup returns CDR1 SGHRS and CDR2 YFSETQ. V was pared by 4 bases and J by 6 bases, with 11 bases of the junction left unmatched. In DNA form, the CDR3 reads TGCGCCAGCAGCGCGGGACTAGCGGGCCTTGGGGGCAATGAGCAGTTCTTC. It is translated as CASSAGLAGLGGNEQFF.

V and J are TRBV28 and TRBJ1-5; D call uncertain. The CDR3 is made up of 17 amino acids. Trimming took 7 bases from V and 5 from J, leaving 24 bases between them. Germline loops: CDR1 MDHEN, CDR2 SYDVKM. CDR3 region: CASTSFGESIRDQPQHF. CDR3 coding DNA: TGTGCCAGCACCTCCTTCGGGGAATCTATTCGGGATCAGCCCCAGCATTTT.

CDR3 bases: TGTGCCAGCAGTTCCCTCGGGACTAGCTGGCATGAGCAGTTCTTC. As protein: CASSSLGTSWHEQFF. The chain joins TRBV28 to TRBJ2-1; 9 nucleotides line up with TRBD2. There are 15 residues in the CDR3. The germline gives CDR1 MDHEN, CDR2 SYDVKM. Trimming took 4 bases from V and 8 from J; bases not matched to a gene: 9.

This clone was seen only a few times. This chain joins TRBV4-2 and TRBJ2-2; 11 bases line up with TRBD2. In germline, CDR1 is LGHNA, CDR2 YNFKEQ. This CDR3 comprises 18 residues. V was clipped by 5 bases and J by 4 bases; unmatched bases: 12. In nucleotides, the CDR3 is TGTGCCAGCAGCAATAGCGGGAGGGAAGGCGGGGCCACCGGGGAGCTGTTTTTT. This translates into CASSNSGREGGATGELFF.

The gene calls are TRBV6-1 and TRBJ2-1; D unclear. From germline, CDR1 is MNHNS and CDR2 SASEGT. The CDR3 is 16 amino acids. The V end was cut by 3 bases, the J end by 1 base, with 13 bases between. The chain's CDR3 is CASSDLDGLSYNEQFF. DNA for the CDR3: TGTGCCAGCAGTGACCTTGATGGGCTTTCCTACAATGAGCAGTTCTTC.